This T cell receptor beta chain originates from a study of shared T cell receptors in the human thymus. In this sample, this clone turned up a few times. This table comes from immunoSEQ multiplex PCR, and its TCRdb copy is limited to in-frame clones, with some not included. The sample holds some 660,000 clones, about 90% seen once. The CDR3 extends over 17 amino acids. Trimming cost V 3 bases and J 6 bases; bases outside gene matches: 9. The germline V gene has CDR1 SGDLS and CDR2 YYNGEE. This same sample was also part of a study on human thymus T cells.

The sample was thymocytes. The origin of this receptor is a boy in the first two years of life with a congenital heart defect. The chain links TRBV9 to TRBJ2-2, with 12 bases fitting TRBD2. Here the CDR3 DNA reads TGTGCCAGCAGCGCCTATGCTAGCGGGGGGGCCGCCGGGGAGCTGTTTTTT. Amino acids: CASSAYASGGAAGELFF.